This TCR beta chain was documented in a study of CD8 T cells in ankylosing spondylitis (dated by TCRdb to the late 2010s). About the full investigation: To find TCR variants linked to disease, the study profiled T cell receptor beta repertoires in ankylosing spondylitis patients and healthy donors. Peripheral blood was sampled, and synovial fluid was also collected from ankylosing spondylitis patients. The full study cohort was made up of about two dozen ankylosing spondylitis patients and more than 90 healthy donors. Overall study results and their limits: In peripheral blood, the disease-linked clones were found at relatively low frequencies and had a CD8+ phenotype. A TCR beta motif of several highly homologous amino acid variants appeared characteristic of blood from ankylosing spondylitis patients. The disease-linked clones were reported to be significantly enriched in matched synovial fluid samples from ankylosing spondylitis patients. Some motif variants were previously reported in synovial fluid and blood of reactive arthritis patients, suggesting common disease-initiation mechanisms.

A note on this clonotype: Its cognate antigen has yet to be identified. No base quality values were provided; no much bigger clone lies one nucleotide off.

Including cysteine and phenylalanine, the CDR3 has 14 amino acids. Only CDR3 DNA is held: 42 bases, read in frame from base 1. Ends trimmed: V by 6 bases, J by 6 bases; bases unmatched to a gene: 8. CDR1 and CDR2 were assigned from the germline V gene as SNHLY and FYNNEI. Sequenced using an Illumina HiSeq 2500. Quantitative 5'-RACE with molecular barcodes was the method used to prepare the TCR beta libraries. Turning to the authors' computational methods: To identify disease-linked TCR variants, a new computational method was used, one built on a probabilistic model of VDJ rearrangement. The public reads were reprocessed in TCRdb via fastp at Q25 and MiXCR, keeping in-frame beta chains. For every CDR3 protein sequence, its rows merge into one entry that carries the most common genes and DNA. The V and J calls were not made by the authors but by TCRdb's processing. The table for this sample lists 500,000 to 550,000 distinct CDR3 sequences; roughly 12% of them were counted only once. In total, the top ten clones hold about 6.8% of the sample.

Sequencing input: blood, either unsorted or a sorted T cell fraction (not recorded which). The V gene is TRBV2 and the J gene is TRBJ2-3; 8 central bases correspond to TRBD1. The TCR sequence derives from a male donor with ankylosing spondylitis. Read as DNA, the sequence is TGTGCCAGCAGATTTGACAGGGGCAGGGATACGCAGTATTTT. Its translation reads: CASRFDRGRDTQYF.